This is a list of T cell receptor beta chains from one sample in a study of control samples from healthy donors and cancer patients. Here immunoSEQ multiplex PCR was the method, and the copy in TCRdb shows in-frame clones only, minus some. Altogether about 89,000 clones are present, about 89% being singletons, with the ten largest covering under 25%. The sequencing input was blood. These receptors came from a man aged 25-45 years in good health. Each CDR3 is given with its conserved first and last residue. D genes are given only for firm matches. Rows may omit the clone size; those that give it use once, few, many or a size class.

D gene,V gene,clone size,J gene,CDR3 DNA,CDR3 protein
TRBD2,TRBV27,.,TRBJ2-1,TGTGCCAGCAGTCCGGGGACTAGCGGCTACAATGAGCAGTTCTTC,CASSPGTSGYNEQFF
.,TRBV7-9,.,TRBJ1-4,TGTGCCAGCAGCTTACGACCCGGGACACCACCTAATGAAAAACTGTTTTTT,CASSLRPGTPPNEKLFF
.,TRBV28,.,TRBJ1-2,TGTGCCAGCAGTTTATTAGTCGGAACATATGGCTACACCTTC,CASSLLVGTYGYTF
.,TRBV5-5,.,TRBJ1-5,TGTGCCAGCAGCGCCCTGGGGGGTAGCAATCAGCCCCAGCATTTT,CASSALGGSNQPQHF
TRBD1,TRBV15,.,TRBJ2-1,TGTGCCACCAGCAAGAGAGGGACAGGGGACCTTTTGCGGGAGCAGTTCTTC,CATSKRGTGDLLREQFF
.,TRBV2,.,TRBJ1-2,TGTGCCAGCAGGCACATGGACGAGCGGTATGGCTACACCTTC,CASRHMDERYGYTF
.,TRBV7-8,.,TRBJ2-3,TGTGCCAGCGGAGTCGGGCCATTCACAGATACGCAGTATTTT,CASGVGPFTDTQYF
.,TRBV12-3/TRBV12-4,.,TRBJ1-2,TGTGCCAGCAGTTCACAACAGGCTAGTGGCTACACCTTC,CASSSQQASGYTF
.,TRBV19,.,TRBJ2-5,TGTGCCAGTAGTATAGGTGGAGTCCCGTACCAAGAGACCCAGTACTTC,CASSIGGVPYQETQYF
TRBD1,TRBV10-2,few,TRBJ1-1,TGCGCCAGCAGTGATCGGTCCAGGGGGCACACTGAAGCTTTCTTT,CASSDRSRGHTEAFF
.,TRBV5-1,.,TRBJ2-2,TGCGCCAGCAGCTCAGGGGTACCGCCGAACACCGGGGAGCTGTTTTTT,CASSSGVPPNTGELFF
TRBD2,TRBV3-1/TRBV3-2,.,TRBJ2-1,TGTGCCAGCAGCCAACCAGCGGGGGCTGGTGAGCAGTTCTTC,CASSQPAGAGEQFF
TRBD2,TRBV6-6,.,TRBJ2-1,TGTGCCAGCAGTTCCGGGACTAGCGGTTACAATGAGCAGTTCTTC,CASSSGTSGYNEQFF
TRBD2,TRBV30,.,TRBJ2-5,TGTGCCTGGAGTGTCTCCAGCGGGGGCCAAGAGACCCAGTACTTC,CAWSVSSGGQETQYF
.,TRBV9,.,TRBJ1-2,TGTGCCAGCAGCCCGAAGGGGTATGGCTACACCTTC,CASSPKGYGYTF
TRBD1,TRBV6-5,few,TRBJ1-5,TGTGCCAGCAGTTCCGCGACAGGGGCCAATCAGCCCCAGCATTTT,CASSSATGANQPQHF
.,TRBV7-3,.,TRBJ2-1,TGTGCCAGCAGCCCCTCCTCGCAGAATGAGCAGTTCTTC,CASSPSSQNEQFF
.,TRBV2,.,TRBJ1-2,TGTGCCAGCAGTGAGTTGGACCCTCCCCGGGGTGGCTACACCTTC,CASSELDPPRGGYTF
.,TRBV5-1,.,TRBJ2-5,TGCGCCAGCAGCTTGGGAGGGGTGACCCTTCAAGAGACCCAGTACTTC,CASSLGGVTLQETQYF
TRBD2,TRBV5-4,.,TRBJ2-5,TGTGCCAGCAGCCCCGGGGGGATCCAAGAGACCCAGTACTTC,CASSPGGIQETQYF
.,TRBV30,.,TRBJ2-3,TGTGCCTGGGTCCCTATCGCTACAGGGACAGATACGCAGTATTTT,CAWVPIATGTDTQYF
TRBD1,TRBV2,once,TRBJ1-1,TGTGCCAGCAGACAGGGGCCACGCACTGAAGCTTTCTTT,CASRQGPRTEAFF
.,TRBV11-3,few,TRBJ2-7,TGTGCCAGCAGCCCTGGTGGAGGGGGCTCCGAGCAGTACTTC,CASSPGGGGSEQYF
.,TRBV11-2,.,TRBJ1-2,TGTGCCAGCAGCTTAGTATCCGGTACCTATCATGGCTACACCTTC,CASSLVSGTYHGYTF
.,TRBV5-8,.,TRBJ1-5,TGTGCCAGCAGCTTCCTAGGTAATTCAGGGCAGCCCCAGCATTTT,CASSFLGNSGQPQHF
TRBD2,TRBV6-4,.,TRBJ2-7,TGTGCCAGCAGGGGCTTCACCGGGACTAGCGGATCCTACGAGCAGTACTTC,CASRGFTGTSGSYEQYF
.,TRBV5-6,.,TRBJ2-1,TGTGCCAGCAGCTTCTCGATCAGTGAGCAGTTCTTC,CASSFSISEQFF
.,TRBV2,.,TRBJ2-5,TGTGCCAGCAGTGAGGTCAGGAGTCTGTTACAAGAGACCCAGTACTTC,CASSEVRSLLQETQYF
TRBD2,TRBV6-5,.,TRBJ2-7,TGTGCCAGCACCCTCCAAGCGGGGGGTAGCTACGAGCAGTACTTC,CASTLQAGGSYEQYF
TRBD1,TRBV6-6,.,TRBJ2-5,TGTGCCAGCACCAACGGACAGGTTCGGGAGACCCAGTACTTC,CASTNGQVRETQYF
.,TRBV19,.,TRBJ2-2,TGTGCCAGTAGTGGGGGGTTCGCGAACACCGGGGAGCTGTTTTTT,CASSGGFANTGELFF
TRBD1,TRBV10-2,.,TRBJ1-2,TGCGCCAGCAGTGACGGGACAGGGAGTTACTATGGCTACACCTTC,CASSDGTGSYYGYTF
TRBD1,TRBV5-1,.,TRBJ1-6,TGCGCCAGCAGCTTGACAGGGGTAGACAATTCACCCCTCCACTTT,CASSLTGVDNSPLHF
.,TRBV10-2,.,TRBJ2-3,TGCGCCAGCAGTGAGTCCCTTCGGGCTTCGGCTACAGATACGCAGTATTTT,CASSESLRASATDTQYF
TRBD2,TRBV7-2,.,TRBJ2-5,TGTGCCAGCGGCGGGGGGCCCCAAGAGACCCAGTACTTC,CASGGGPQETQYF
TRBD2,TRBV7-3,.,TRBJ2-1,TGTGCCAGCAGCTCGGGACTAGCGGTAAATGAGCAGTTCTTC,CASSSGLAVNEQFF
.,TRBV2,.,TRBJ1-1,TGTGCCAGCAGTGGGCAAATGAACACTGAAGCTTTCTTT,CASSGQMNTEAFF
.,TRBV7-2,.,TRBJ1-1,TGTGCCAGCAGCTTCGCATTCTCAGAGACCATGAAGACTGAAGCTTTCTTT,CASSFAFSETMKTEAFF
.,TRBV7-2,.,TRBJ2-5,TGTGCCAGCAGCTTCGGCAGGGAAGAGACCCAGTACTTC,CASSFGREETQYF
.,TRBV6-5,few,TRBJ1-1,TGTGCCAGCAGCCTGGAGGGGATATACACTGAAGCTTTCTTT,CASSLEGIYTEAFF
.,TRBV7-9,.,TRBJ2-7,TGTGCCAGCAGCTTAGCCGCCGGGTCAGGGGCCGAGCAGTACTTC,CASSLAAGSGAEQYF
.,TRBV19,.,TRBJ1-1,TGTGCCAGTAGTATAGTTGGGGTCACTGAAGCTTTCTTT,CASSIVGVTEAFF
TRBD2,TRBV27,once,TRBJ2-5,TGTGCCAGCAGTTCGGGGAGCGGGGGTCCACAAGAGACCCAGTACTTC,CASSSGSGGPQETQYF
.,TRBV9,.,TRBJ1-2,TGTGCCAGCAGCCTTCCGGGACATTCTAACTATGGCTACACCTTC,CASSLPGHSNYGYTF
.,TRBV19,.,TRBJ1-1,TGTGCCAGTATTTGGGCGAACACTGAAGCTTTCTTT,CASIWANTEAFF
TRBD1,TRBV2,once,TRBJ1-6,TGTGCCAGCATCCCGACAGGGGGCCATAATTCACCCCTCCACTTT,CASIPTGGHNSPLHF